The next 12 T cell receptor beta chains were all read from a single sample in a study of T cell responses to AZD1222 COVID-19 vaccine. The assay was immunoSEQ multiplex PCR, and TCRdb's table has in-frame clones only and misses some. The sample records some 190,000 clones, about 93% being singletons. This specimen consisted of peripheral blood, obtained 28 days after the second AZD1222 dose. The receptors were gathered from an adult who received the AZD1222 COVID-19 vaccine.

This clone has a single count. V is TRBV29-1 and J is TRBJ1-2; D may be TRBD1 (6 bases). The CDR3 is 15 residues long. The V end was cut by 3 bases, the J end by 2 bases, with 16 bases between. CDR1 and CDR2 from the germline V gene are SQVTM and ANQGSEA. CDR3 region: CSVEDLGQTNYGYTF. The DNA for the CDR3 is TGCAGCGTTGAGGACCTTGGACAGACCAACTATGGCTACACCTTC.

V gene TRBV10-3 combines with J gene TRBJ2-7; 9 bases fit TRBD1. CDR3 length: 16 residues. Germline CDR1 is ENHRY and CDR2 is SYGVKD. V gave up 3 bases and J gave up 5 bases; unmatched junction bases: 11. CDR3 nucleotides: TGTGCCATCAGTGAAGGTTCCCGGACAGGGGATCACGAGCAGTACTTC. As protein: CAISEGSRTGDHEQYF.

The CDR3 loop is CAISPPSYNEQFF. The CDR3 DNA follows: TGTGCCATCAGCCCCCCTTCCTACAATGAGCAGTTCTTC. The chain combines TRBV10-3 with TRBJ2-1; no firm D call. Deletions cut 6 bases from V and 1 base from J, with 7 bases between. CDR3 size: 13 residues. Looked up from germline, CDR1 is ENHRY and CDR2 is SYGVKD.

The chain couples TRBV15 to TRBJ2-3; D unresolved. The CDR3 has 14 amino acids. V was cut by 3 bases and J by 2 bases, with 9 bases left in between. Looked up from germline, CDR1 is LNHNV and CDR2 is YYDKDF (reference sequence). The CDR3 protein is CATSSLSNTDTQYF. The CDR3 coding sequence is TGTGCCACCAGCAGCCTTAGCAACACAGATACGCAGTATTTT.

The chain links TRBV5-4 to TRBJ1-3; unclear D gene. With 3 bases removed from V and 10 bases from J, the gap between germline ends came to 14 bases. The CDR3 covers 13 residues. Germline CDR1 SGHNT, CDR2 YYREEE (reference sequence). CDR3 nucleotides: TGTGCCAGCAGCTCGCCGTTCGGTCGGACCATATATTTT. This translates into CASSSPFGRTIYF.

The chain carries TRBV18 and TRBJ1-6; the D is unclear. Germline CDR1 and CDR2: KGHSH and LQKENI. This CDR3 contains 13 residues. The V end lost 6 bases, the J end lost 8 bases, and 11 bases lay between the germline ends. The CDR3: CASSRGEDSPLHF. CDR3 DNA sequence: TGTGCCAGCTCCCGGGGAGAGGATTCACCCCTCCACTTT.

The chain couples TRBV7-3 to TRBJ2-2, with TRBD2 as a possible D gene (6 bases). V was pared by 5 bases and J by 4 bases, with 11 bases between. The germline V gene encodes CDR1 SGHTA and CDR2 FQGTGA. The length of the CDR3 is 14 residues. DNA of the CDR3: TGTGCCAGCAGCCCGGGGACTCGCACCGGGGAGCTGTTTTTT. Protein: CASSPGTRTGELFF.

The V call is TRBV3-1 (or the pseudogene TRBV3-2), the J call TRBJ1-4; no definite D call. There are 16 residues in the CDR3. The germline gives CDR1 LGHDT, CDR2 YNNKEL (reference sequence). V was pared by 0 bases and J by 0 bases, with 8 bases between. The CDR3 spells CASSQDLGATNEKLFF. Here the CDR3 DNA reads TGTGCCAGCAGCCAAGATCTTGGGGCAACTAATGAAAAACTGTTTTTT.

The chain uses TRBV6-2 or TRBV6-3 and TRBJ2-5, with TRBD2 identical over 10 bases. The CDR3 consists of 15 residues. The V gene end was trimmed by 5 bases and the J gene end by 0 bases; junction bases not matched to a gene: 3. The germline CDR1 and CDR2 sequences are MNHEY and SVGEGT. CDR3 nucleotides: TGTGCCAGCAGTCGAGCGGGGGGGTACCAAGAGACCCAGTACTTC. Its protein is CASSRAGGYQETQYF.

V is TRBV27 and J is TRBJ2-7; D might be TRBD1 (5 bases). Trimming removed 0 bases at V and 4 bases at J, with 10 bases between. Germline CDR1 reads MNHEY; CDR2 reads SMNVEV (reference sequence). CDR3 length: 14 amino acids. CDR3 bases: TGTGCCAGCAGTTTATCAGGGGCGCGGTACGAGCAGTACTTC. Its translation: CASSLSGARYEQYF.

J is TRBJ1-5 and V is TRBV27; 9 bases are shared with TRBD1. V shed 5 bases, J shed 3 bases, and the junction held 5 bases outside the gene matches. The CDR3 is 15 residues long. Germline V CDR1 and CDR2: MNHEY, SMNVEV (reference sequence). The CDR3 sequence is CASSPGQGFNQPQHF. The CDR3 DNA is TGTGCCAGCAGTCCGGGACAGGGCTTCAATCAGCCCCAGCATTTT.

CDR3 sequence: CASSQGQGRTEAFF. The CDR3 DNA reads TGCGCCAGCAGCCAGGGACAGGGGAGAACTGAAGCTTTCTTT. V and J are TRBV10-1 and TRBJ1-1, with 10 bases matching TRBD1. The CDR3 extends over 14 amino acids. The trim removed 6 bases at V and 5 bases at J, leaving 6 bases unmatched. The germline gives CDR1 WNHNN, CDR2 SYGVQD (reference sequence).